This section outlines one T cell receptor (beta chain) sequence together with its context. This clone's antigen is unknown. No quality values exist for individual bases; no much larger clone is one base distant. Reading the germline V gene gives CDR1 SGHTA and CDR2 FQGNSA. Its CDR3 holds 14 amino acids, cysteine through phenylalanine. The read is trimmed to its CDR3 DNA, 42 bases read in frame from base 1. The germline V and J ends show losses of 4 bases and 3 bases respectively, and no gene match explains 6 bases of the junction. For TCR Vbeta sequencing, memory CD4+ T cells were sorted ex vivo from the peripheral blood of narcolepsy patients and healthy controls. The data were obtained in a study of T cells in narcolepsy (dated by TCRdb to the late 2010s). At the level of the whole study: Patients with narcolepsy type 1 or type 2 (NT1, NT2) and healthy control donors were enrolled in the study. Autoreactive T cells targeting hypocretin neuron self-antigens (hypocretin, TRIB2) were sought in narcolepsy patients, and TCR Vbeta sequencing was used to track clonotypes in blood and CSF. What the research found in general, with its limitations: Some blood memory CD4+ repertoires from patients and controls contained no sequences matching autoreactive T cell clones. According to the report, autoreactive clonotypes were detected serially in the blood of the same patients and of different patients, but not in healthy controls. Patients and controls had comparable numbers of sequenced blood memory CD4+ clonotypes, averaging about 37,000 and 33,000, respectively. Plots comparing CSF and blood CD4+ T cell clonotypes from the same patient highlighted HCRT-specific and TRIB2-specific autoreactive clonotypes.

Library creation used the immunoSEQ multiplex PCR assay. TCRdb retrieved this table from immuneACCESS and kept in-frame rearrangements only. Not all clones are present; in checked studies, unresolved V genes account for under half, and no reason is known for the remainder. This sample has fewer than 15,000 clones in its table, and approximately 88% of those were observed once. About 1.8% of the sample goes to the ten largest clones. Sequences were obtained from CD45RA- memory CD4+ T cells from PBMCs. This specimen's cell subset or site label, per the study, means: memory T cells sorted ex vivo from peripheral blood. The chain is made from TRBV7-2 and TRBJ2-7; 7 of the junction bases match TRBD2. The sequence came from a human donor with narcolepsy. The DNA is as follows: TGTGCCAGCAGCTCACAGCGGGGAAACTACGAGCAGTACTTC. This sequence encodes CASSSQRGNYEQYF.